This T cell receptor (beta chain) was captured by sequencing in a study of identical twins (TCRdb year 2016). Turning to the overall study: The study deep-sequenced TCR alpha and beta repertoires from monozygotic twins, unrelated adults of various ages and cord blood to test whether fetal clonotypes persist. To rule out contamination, the twin experiments were replicated at different times with different library preparation protocols. Study-level results and caveats: Recombination models systematically underestimated out-of-frame TCR alpha sharing in monozygotic twins but agreed with sharing between unrelated individuals. Fewer insertions were carried by abundant cord blood beta clonotypes; a weaker similar trend was observed in young adult naive repertoires, while no such trend was observed in memory repertoires. Invariant T cells such as MAIT and iNKT could partly confound zero-insertion analyses, though diverse VJ usage argued against this for most clonotypes. Compared with coincidental sharing between unrelated individuals, out-of-frame TCR alpha sequences shared between twins showed an excess of sequences with low generation probability. A weaker excess of twin sharing was found in beta out-of-frame sequences because the signal-to-noise ratio was lowered by fewer shared sequences. Conclusions relied on cross-sectional statistical analysis, since the same donors could not be followed over many years.

Libraries came from 5' RACE. These reads were obtained on an Illumina HiSeq 2000. Template switching introduced a universal primer binding site; the final cDNA contained a unique molecular identifier, enabling accurate counting of TCR cDNA molecules. Specific primers in the conserved constant-segment region were used to synthesize first-strand cDNA for TCR alpha and beta chains. To control for contamination, each cDNA library was double barcoded with a SMART-Mk sample barcode plus Illumina barcodes. Two successive PCR steps introduced TruSeq adapter sequences along with Illumina sample barcodes. Sequencing of the TCR alpha and beta cDNA libraries was done on the Illumina HiSeq platform using custom primers. Per the authors' processing: MiGEC was used to process raw reads and extract unique molecular identifiers, and MiXCR was used to find CDR3 positions. For each individual, recombination models were inferred using an EM algorithm with the repgenHMM and IGoR tools. Shared clonotype analysis was performed with the tcR package in R, normalizing sharing by the product of cloneset sizes. To study raw recombination without the effects of thymic and clonal selection, out-of-frame nonproductive sequences were analyzed. The raw public data were reprocessed by TCRdb itself: fastp quality trimming at Q25, MiXCR clonotype calling, in-frame beta chains only. Records with the same CDR3 protein are collapsed into one entry carrying the most frequent genes and DNA. The V and J calls and clone size come from TCRdb's table, not from the authors' own analysis. The table for this sample lists around 960,000 distinct CDR3 sequences; more than 9% of them were counted only once. The ten largest clonotypes hold around 1.6% of the sample.

Every donor was a healthy Caucasian. The twin cohort comprised three pairs of female monozygotic twins, all aged roughly 18 to 30 years. Peripheral blood mononuclear cells were used as the source from which RNA for TCR libraries was isolated. Spanning cysteine to phenylalanine, the CDR3 consists of 15 amino acids. Only the CDR3 portion is preserved as DNA: 45 bases, with reading frame beginning at the first base. Trimming takes 3 bases from V and 4 bases from J, and the germline ends sit 12 bases apart. CDR1 and CDR2 are drawn from the germline V gene: MGHRA, YSYEKL. Of note for this clonotype: The antigen this receptor binds is unknown. Nothing much larger sits one base from this clone, and base qualities are not available.

The same data also contributed to another study, on yellow fever vaccine responses in identical twins. Drawing on the second study: The authors reported that the T cell response to vaccination in identical twins appeared partly convergent and partly personalized. In identical twins, the study followed T cell clones that responded to the vaccine with precision.

Recombination connected TRBV4-1 to TRBJ2-2; the D gene cannot be resolved beyond TRBD1 or TRBD2, each matching 5 bases. The sequenced sample was PBMCs. The TCR comes from a woman in her late teens or twenties in good health. This receptor carries the CDR3 CASSHRGGSTGELFF. The bases are TGCGCCAGCAGCCACCGTGGGGGAAGCACCGGGGAGCTGTTTTTT.